Presented here are 32 T cell receptor beta chains from one specimen sequenced in a study of T cells in Graves' hyperthyroidism and ophthalmopathy. Amplified TCR beta CDR3 regions derived from RNA transcripts. Researchers ran a first-round RT-PCR on the TCR CDR3 using the HTBI primer set. One entry per CDR3 protein, called by TCRdb with MiXCR from the multiplex PCR reads. The table records about 420,000 distinct CDR3 sequences, around 14% of them present only once. The material sequenced was blood. Every receptor here comes from a young woman with Graves' hyperthyroidism.

The rearrangement joins TRBV7-6 to TRBJ2-7; D is possibly TRBD2 (6 bases). This CDR3 comprises 16 residues. The V gene lost 4 bases and the J gene lost 2 bases, with 18 bases spanning the gap. Germline CDR1 is SGHVS and CDR2 is FNYEAQ. The CDR3 DNA reads as TGTGCCAGCAGCTCTGGGGTGAGTGGAGGGACCTACGAGCAGTACTTC. Translating gives CASSSGVSGGTYEQYF.

This clonotype was counted ten times or more. The CDR3 is CASSLGVGELFF. The CDR3 bases are TGTGCCAGCAGCTTAGGGGTCGGGGAGCTGTTTTTT. The chain has TRBV7-2 and TRBJ2-2; D gene ambiguous. With 1 base removed from V and 7 bases from J, the gap between germline ends came to 4 bases. The CDR3 loop spans 12 amino acids. The germline V gene encodes CDR1 SGHTA and CDR2 FQGNSA.

This chain connects TRBV25-1 to TRBJ2-3; 9 positions agree with TRBD1. CDR3 length: 16 amino acids. The V and J ends lost 5 bases and 0 bases, in that order; junction bases with no gene match: 6. Germline V gives CDR1 MGHDK, CDR2 SYGVNS. The DNA for the CDR3 is TGTGCCAGCAGTCTGCGGACAGGGGAGAGCACAGATACGCAGTATTTT. Its protein is CASSLRTGESTDTQYF.

This clonotype appeared many times. This chain uses TRBV15 with TRBJ1-2; D is unclear. This CDR3 is built from 16 residues. V lost 1 base and J 2 bases, leaving 14 bases between the germline ends. Germline lookup yields CDR1 LNHNV and CDR2 YYDKDF (reference sequence). CDR3 protein: CATSRGGKVRNYGYTF. As DNA, the CDR3 is TGTGCCACCAGCAGAGGCGGGAAGGTTCGCAACTATGGCTACACCTTC.

The chain links TRBV6-5 to TRBJ1-3, with no clear D. Germline-derived CDR1 and CDR2 are MNHEY and SVGAGI. The CDR3 consists of 13 residues. Trimming removed 1 base from V and 15 bases from J, with 16 bases in between. The CDR3 is CASSYLWLGPPYF. For the CDR3, the DNA is TGTGCCAGCAGTTACTTGTGGTTAGGCCCCCCATATTTT.

This clonotype was detected a few times. V is TRBV4-1 and J is TRBJ1-1, with D perhaps matching TRBD1 (5 bases). The germline gives CDR1 MGHRA, CDR2 YSYEKL. V dropped 0 bases and J dropped 1 base, with 9 bases sitting between them. The CDR3 covers 15 residues. For the CDR3, the DNA is TGCGCCAGCAGCCAAGAATCGAGGGGGAACACTGAAGCTTTCTTT. As protein: CASSQESRGNTEAFF.

This clonotype was recorded at least ten times. The V gene is TRBV2, the J gene TRBJ2-5; TRBD1 aligns across 8 bases. CDR1 is SNHLY and CDR2 is FYNNEI in the germline V gene. The CDR3 length is 14 residues. V was pared by 7 bases and J by 5 bases, with 9 bases of the junction left unmatched. CDR3 in DNA: TGTGCCAGCACTGGACAGGGAGGTGCGGAGACCCAGTACTTC. The encoded protein is CASTGQGGAETQYF. Variable domain in full (rest from reference TRBV2 and TRBJ2-5): EPEVTQTPSHQVTQMGQEVILRCVPISNHLYFYWYRQILGQKVEFLVSFYNNEISEKSEIFDDQFSVERPDGSNFTLKIRSTKLEDSAMYFCASTGQGGAETQYFGPGTRLLVL.

The chain carries TRBV24-1 and TRBJ2-1; D is undetermined. The CDR3 runs to 15 residues. The V gene's germline CDR1 is KGHDR and CDR2 SFDVKD. The V end lost 3 bases, the J end lost 8 bases, and 16 bases lay between the germline ends. The CDR3 DNA sequence: TGTGCCACCAGTGATATCACTGTCCCCGCGTATGAGCAGTTCTTC. Protein: CATSDITVPAYEQFF.

This clonotype was seen just once. A much larger clone is a single base away; this may be a read error. The chain couples TRBV18 to TRBJ2-7, with 9 bases matching TRBD2. The CDR3 loop spans 17 amino acids. Trimming at V came to 4 bases and at J to 7 bases, leaving 17 bases not matched to a gene. In germline, CDR1 is KGHSH, CDR2 LQKENI. The DNA for the CDR3 is TGTGCCAGCTCACGGGTTTCTTCGGGGACTAGCAGCCAGGAGCAGTACTTC. Its translation is CASSRVSSGTSSQEQYF.

The chain is built from TRBV29-1 and TRBJ2-7, with D tentatively TRBD1 (6 bases). This CDR3 spans 15 amino acids. Trimming took off 5 bases at V and 2 bases at J, with 19 bases between the two ends. Per germline, CDR1 SQVTM and CDR2 ANQGSEA. Here the CDR3 reads CSVRITGMITYEQYF. Written as DNA, the CDR3 is TGCAGCGTTAGAATAACAGGGATGATAACCTACGAGCAGTACTTC.

At least ten counts were recorded for this clonotype. The V and J genes are TRBV28 and TRBJ2-7, with 7 bases identical to TRBD1. The CDR3 totals 15 residues. In germline, CDR1 is MDHEN, CDR2 SYDVKM. V shed 7 bases, J shed 1 base, and the junction held 10 bases outside the gene matches. The CDR3 sequence: CASNPLGTASYEQYF. DNA for the CDR3: TGTGCCAGCAACCCTTTAGGGACAGCATCCTACGAGCAGTACTTC.

This clonotype occurred many times. The rearrangement links TRBV20-1 to TRBJ1-1, with TRBD1 identical over 12 bases. CDR3 length: 15 residues. The V segment lost 5 bases and the J segment 5 bases; nucleotides outside the gene matches: 9. Germline-derived CDR1 and CDR2 are DFQATT and SNEGSKA (reference sequence). The CDR3 DNA follows: TGCAGTGCTTTACCCGGGACAGGGGGCCGTACTGAAGCTTTCTTT. Translating it yields CSALPGTGGRTEAFF.

The rearrangement uses TRBV7-9 and TRBJ1-2, with 8 bases that match TRBD1. CDR1 and CDR2 from the germline V gene are SEHNR and FQNEAQ (reference sequence). The CDR3 loop spans 14 amino acids. Trimming took 2 bases from V and 5 from J; bases not matched to a gene: 4. The CDR3 here is CASSLKDRVYGYTF. The CDR3 DNA follows: TGTGCCAGCAGCTTAAAGGACAGGGTATATGGCTACACCTTC.

This clonotype has ten or more counts. V gene TRBV28 combines with J gene TRBJ1-1, with D possibly TRBD1 on 6 matching bases. Per germline, CDR1 MDHEN and CDR2 SYDVKM. This CDR3 has 13 residues. V dropped 10 bases and J dropped 2 bases, with 14 bases sitting between them. The CDR3 spells CATWGGVNTEAFF. The CDR3 DNA follows: TGTGCCACCTGGGGGGGCGTAAACACTGAAGCTTTCTTT.

This clonotype has a count of ten or more. V and J are TRBV11-2 and TRBJ2-1; maybe TRBD2 (6 bases). V gave up 5 bases and J gave up 4 bases, with 15 bases separating them. The CDR3 covers 15 residues. The germline V gene has CDR1 SGHAT and CDR2 FQNNGV. CDR3 in DNA: TGTGCCAGCAGCGCGCGGGACCTTGGGTACAATGAGCAGTTCTTC. Amino acid sequence: CASSARDLGYNEQFF.

The chain employs TRBV15 and TRBJ2-6; D is unresolved. V lost 0 bases and J lost 1, with 10 bases in between. The CDR3 has 17 residues. CDR1 LNHNV and CDR2 YYDKDF come from the germline V gene (reference sequence). Here the CDR3 DNA reads TGTGCCACCAGCAGAGATCTATCCTCTTCTGGGGCCAACGTCCTGACTTTC. Translation: CATSRDLSSSGANVLTF.

This clonotype occurred many times. The rearrangement uses TRBV4-3 and TRBJ2-5; D assignment may be TRBD1 or TRBD2 (5 bases each). Germline CDR1 is LGHNA and CDR2 is YSLEER. The germline V and J ends were trimmed by 0 bases and 7 bases, with 18 bases remaining between them. This CDR3 comprises 16 residues. The CDR3 bases are TGCGCCAGCAGCCAAGATCGAAGCCTGTACGGGGCGACCCAGTACTTC. Translated, it gives CASSQDRSLYGATQYF.

This clonotype has more than one count but fewer than ten. The V and J genes are TRBV24-1 and TRBJ1-2; unclear D gene. There are 12 residues in the CDR3. Germline loops: CDR1 KGHDR, CDR2 SFDVKD. V gave up 1 base and J gave up 6 bases, with 5 bases separating them. DNA of the CDR3: TGTGCCACCAGTGATTTTAGAAATGGCTACACCTTC. Amino acid sequence: CATSDFRNGYTF.

This clonotype has more than one count but fewer than ten. CDR3 sequence (DNA): TGTGCCAGCAGTGACTGGCCGCCCAAAAACATTCAGTACTTC. Its translation: CASSDWPPKNIQYF. The rearrangement uses TRBV27 and TRBJ2-4; D is uncertain. V was pared by 5 bases and J by 2 bases, with 10 bases between. The CDR3 spans 14 residues. Germline lookup yields CDR1 MNHEY and CDR2 SMNVEV (reference sequence).

This clonotype came up a few times. The CDR3 loop is CATKTSGSYEQYF. The CDR3 nucleotides are TGTGCCACCAAGACTAGCGGGAGTTACGAGCAGTACTTC. The chain recombines TRBV15 with TRBJ2-7, with 12 bases aligning to TRBD2. Germline V CDR1 and CDR2: LNHNV, YYDKDF (reference sequence). The CDR3 sequence is 13 residues long. The V segment lost 7 bases and the J segment 4 bases; nucleotides outside the gene matches: 2.

This clonotype has ten or more counts. The chain recombines TRBV3-1 with TRBJ2-1; 8 positions agree with TRBD2. The germline CDR1 and CDR2 sequences are LGHDT and YNNKEL (reference sequence). V gave up 0 bases and J gave up 6 bases; unmatched junction bases: 4. The CDR3 totals 15 residues. The CDR3 sequence is CASSQDPGGGNEQFF. DNA for the CDR3: TGTGCCAGCAGCCAAGATCCGGGGGGGGGCAATGAGCAGTTCTTC.

There are many counts of this clonotype. The chain has TRBV20-1 and TRBJ2-3; D is uncertain. With 6 bases removed from V and 3 bases from J, the gap between germline ends came to 10 bases. Germline-derived CDR1 and CDR2 are DFQATT and SNEGSKA (reference sequence). The CDR3 is 12 amino acids. This CDR3 is CSASPITDTQYF. The CDR3 DNA reads as TGCAGTGCGTCACCCATTACAGATACGCAGTATTTT.

Turning to this clonotype: Germline is not matched at one junction end, which may reflect a read error. The chain is built from TRBV3-1 and TRBJ2-1; 13 bases are shared with TRBD2. Germline lookup yields CDR1 LGHDT and CDR2 YNNKEL (reference sequence). The length of the CDR3 is 18 residues. The chain's CDR3 is CASTKLAGGPSSYSEQFF. The CDR3 DNA reads TGTGCCAGCACCAAACTAGCGGGGGGGCCTAGCTCCTACAGTGAGCAGTTCTTC.

This sequence joins TRBV4-1 and TRBJ2-3; 7 nucleotides align to TRBD2. Germline CDR1 MGHRA, CDR2 YSYEKL. This CDR3 comprises 17 residues. The V segment lost 3 bases and the J segment 3 bases; nucleotides outside the gene matches: 12. CDR3 sequence: CASSQGRLAAGTDTQYF. CDR3 nucleotide sequence: TGCGCCAGCAGCCAGGGAAGACTAGCAGCTGGGACAGATACGCAGTATTTT.

This clonotype was seen repeatedly, ten times or more. The chain employs TRBV7-8 and TRBJ1-1, with 7 bases that match TRBD1. This CDR3 comprises 12 residues. Trimming at V came to 4 bases and at J to 6 bases, leaving 2 bases not matched to a gene. Germline assignment: CDR1 SGHVS and CDR2 FQNEAQ. Here the CDR3 reads CASSSDRAEAFF. CDR3 DNA: TGTGCCAGCAGCTCAGACAGGGCTGAAGCTTTCTTT.

This clonotype was picked up a small number of times. The chain employs TRBV28 and TRBJ2-1; D gene uncertain. The CDR3 runs to 13 residues. The ends were cut back, 5 bases at V and 15 bases at J, with 20 bases in the middle. Germline-derived CDR1 and CDR2 are MDHEN and SYDVKM. DNA of the CDR3: TGTGCCAGCAGTCCCTCCGAAGACGCAAGATTGTTCTTC. This gives the protein CASSPSEDARLFF.

The V gene is TRBV20-1, the J gene TRBJ2-7; D unresolved. The CDR3 is made up of 13 amino acids. Germline values: CDR1 DFQATT, CDR2 SNEGSKA (reference sequence). Trimming cost V 3 bases and J 0 bases, with 9 bases left between them. For the CDR3, the DNA is TGCAGTGCTAGCTCGCTCAGCTCCTACGAGCAGTACTTC. Its protein product is CSASSLSSYEQYF.

This clonotype was recorded at least ten times. The V and J genes are TRBV12-3 or TRBV12-4 and TRBJ2-3; no clear D gene. V lost 5 bases to trimming and J lost 0 bases, with 9 bases between them. CDR3 length: 14 amino acids. CDR3 nucleotides: TGTGCCAGCAGTCTCGAGACTAGCACAGATACGCAGTATTTT. Protein: CASSLETSTDTQYF.

This clonotype was seen at least ten times. The chain employs TRBV7-2 and TRBJ2-7; 11 bases are shared with TRBD2. There are 15 residues in the CDR3. Germline CDR1 SGHTA, CDR2 FQGNSA. V trimming: 5 bases; J trimming: 3 bases; junction bases outside the gene matches: 6. The CDR3 region has the DNA TGTGCCAGCAGCGCATCGGGACTAGCGGTCTACGAGCAGTACTTC. Protein sequence: CASSASGLAVYEQYF. Complete variable domain (other parts from reference TRBV7-2 and TRBJ2-7): GAGVSQSPSNKVTEKGKDVELRCDPISGHTALYWYRQSLGQGLEFLIYFQGNSAPDKSGLPSDRFSAERTGGSVSTLTIQRTQQEDSAVYLCASSASGLAVYEQYFGPGTRLTVT.

A few counts support this clonotype. J is TRBJ2-1 and V is TRBV9, with TRBD1 matching over 8 bases. Losses at the gene ends were 3 bases for V and 9 bases for J; bases not matched to a gene: 2. Germline CDR1 SGDLS, CDR2 YYNGEE. CDR3 length equals 12 residues. Here the CDR3 reads CASSADRGEQFF. In DNA, the CDR3 is TGTGCCAGCAGCGCCGACAGGGGTGAGCAGTTCTTC.

This clonotype was observed a few times. This sequence joins TRBV19 and TRBJ2-1; tentatively, D is TRBD1 or TRBD2 (6 bases each). The CDR3 has 16 amino acids. CDR1 is LNHDA and CDR2 is SQIVND in the germline V gene (reference sequence). Between the trimmed V and J ends, which lost 4 bases and 0 bases, there was a span of 13 bases. For the CDR3, the DNA is TGTGCCAGTAGTAATTCGGGGGCGAGCTCCTACAATGAGCAGTTCTTC. Its protein is CASSNSGASSYNEQFF.

V gene TRBV10-3 combines with J gene TRBJ2-7; maybe TRBD2 (6 bases). Trimming took off 6 bases at V and 2 bases at J, with 17 bases between the two ends. CDR1 is ENHRY, CDR2 SYGVKD, per germline. The CDR3 has 15 amino acids. CDR3 sequence (DNA): TGTGCCATCAGATACGCGGCGGGGCCGACCTACGAGCAGTACTTC. Amino acid sequence: CAIRYAAGPTYEQYF.